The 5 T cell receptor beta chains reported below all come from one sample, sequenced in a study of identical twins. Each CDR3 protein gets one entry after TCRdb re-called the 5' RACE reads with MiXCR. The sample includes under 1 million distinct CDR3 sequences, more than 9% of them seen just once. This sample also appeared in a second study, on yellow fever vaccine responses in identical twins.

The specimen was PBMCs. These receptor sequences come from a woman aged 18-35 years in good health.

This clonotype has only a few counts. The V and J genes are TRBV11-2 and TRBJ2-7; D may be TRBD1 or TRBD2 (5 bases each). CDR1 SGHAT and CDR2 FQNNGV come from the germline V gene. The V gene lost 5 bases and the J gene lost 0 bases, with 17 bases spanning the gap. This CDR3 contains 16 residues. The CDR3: CASSRTNGGHSYEQYF. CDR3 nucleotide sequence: TGTGCCAGCAGCCGGACAAACGGCGGGCACTCCTACGAGCAGTACTTC.

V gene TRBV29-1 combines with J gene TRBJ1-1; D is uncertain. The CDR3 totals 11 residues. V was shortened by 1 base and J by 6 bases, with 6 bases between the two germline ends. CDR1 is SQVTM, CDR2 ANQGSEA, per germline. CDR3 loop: CSVEGRAEAFF. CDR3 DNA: TGCAGCGTTGAAGGGAGGGCTGAAGCTTTCTTT. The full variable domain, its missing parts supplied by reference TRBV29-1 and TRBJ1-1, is SAVISQKPSRDICQRGTSLTIQCQVDSQVTMMFWYRQQPGQSLTLIATANQGSEATYESGFVIDKFPISRPNLTFSTLTVSNMSPEDSSIYLCSVEGRAEAFFGQGTRLTVV.

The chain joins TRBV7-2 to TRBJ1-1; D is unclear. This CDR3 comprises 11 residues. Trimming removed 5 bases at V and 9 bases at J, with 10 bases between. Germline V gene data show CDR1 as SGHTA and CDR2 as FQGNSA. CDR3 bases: TGTGCCAGCAGCCTTAAGATCCAAGCTTTCTTT. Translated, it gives CASSLKIQAFF.

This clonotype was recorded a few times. The CDR3 coding sequence is TGTGCCAGCACTTCAAGGTGGGGAGCGAACACCGGGGAGCTGTTTTTT. Its translation is CASTSRWGANTGELFF. The rearrangement uses TRBV27 and TRBJ2-2, with D possibly TRBD2 on 5 matching bases. Deletions cut 7 bases from V and 0 bases from J, with 15 bases between. The CDR3 contains 16 residues. From germline, CDR1 is MNHEY and CDR2 SMNVEV (reference sequence).

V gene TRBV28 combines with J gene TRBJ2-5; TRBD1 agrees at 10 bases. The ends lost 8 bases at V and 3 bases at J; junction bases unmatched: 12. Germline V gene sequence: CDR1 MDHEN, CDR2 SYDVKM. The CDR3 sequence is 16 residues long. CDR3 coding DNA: TGTGCCAGCCAAGGATACCGGGACAGGGGCGAAGAGACCCAGTACTTC. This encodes CASQGYRDRGEETQYF.